The rows below give T cell receptor beta chains drawn from one sample of a study of T cells in Graves' hyperthyroidism and ophthalmopathy. In TCRdb, the multiplex PCR reads were re-called with MiXCR into one record per CDR3 protein. The sample lists roughly 500,000 distinct CDR3 sequences; around 22% were seen once. The sequenced material came from blood. These receptors were collected from a woman aged 30 to 39 with Graves' ophthalmopathy. The CDR3 runs from the conserved cysteine through the conserved F or W. The D gene is left open where the match is weak. Part of the rows lack a size; the others show once, few, many or a class for expanded clones.

TRBV28	.	.	TRBJ1-2	TGTGCCAGCAGGCCCCCGGGGGCGCGGGCCTATGGCTACACCTTC	CASRPPGARAYGYTF
TRBV6-2/TRBV6-3	.	many	TRBJ1-5	TGTGCCAGCAGTTACCACAGCTATAATCAGCCCCAGCATTTT	CASSYHSYNQPQHF
TRBV5-1	TRBD1	many	TRBJ1-1	TGTGCCAGCAGCCCAACAGGGGCCACTGAAGCTTTCTTT	CASSPTGATEAFF
TRBV4-2	TRBD1	.	TRBJ1-2	TGTGCCAGCAGCCAAAATGTCGCGGGACAGTGGAGGGGCTACACCTTC	CASSQNVAGQWRGYTF
TRBV6-1	.	.	TRBJ1-1	TGTGCCAGCAGTGATACCGCAGGGGCTGAAGCTTTCTTT	CASSDTAGAEAFF
TRBV28	.	few	TRBJ2-4	TGTGCCAGCAGTTTATCCCCCAAAAACATTCAGTACTTC	CASSLSPKNIQYF
TRBV6-2/TRBV6-3	TRBD1	.	TRBJ2-7	TGTGCCAGCAGTCGGTCCAGGGGGCAGTACGAGCAGTACTTC	CASSRSRGQYEQYF
TRBV28	TRBD2	.	TRBJ2-7	TGTGCCAGCAGCCAGAGACTAGCGGGAATCGAGCAGTACTTC	CASSQRLAGIEQYF
TRBV5-4	.	few	TRBJ2-2	TGTGCCAGCAGGCCTCAATTCACCGGGGAGCTGTTTTTT	CASRPQFTGELFF
TRBV3-1	.	.	TRBJ1-5	TGTGCCAGCAGCAACTTAGGACAGCCCCAGCATTTT	CASSNLGQPQHF